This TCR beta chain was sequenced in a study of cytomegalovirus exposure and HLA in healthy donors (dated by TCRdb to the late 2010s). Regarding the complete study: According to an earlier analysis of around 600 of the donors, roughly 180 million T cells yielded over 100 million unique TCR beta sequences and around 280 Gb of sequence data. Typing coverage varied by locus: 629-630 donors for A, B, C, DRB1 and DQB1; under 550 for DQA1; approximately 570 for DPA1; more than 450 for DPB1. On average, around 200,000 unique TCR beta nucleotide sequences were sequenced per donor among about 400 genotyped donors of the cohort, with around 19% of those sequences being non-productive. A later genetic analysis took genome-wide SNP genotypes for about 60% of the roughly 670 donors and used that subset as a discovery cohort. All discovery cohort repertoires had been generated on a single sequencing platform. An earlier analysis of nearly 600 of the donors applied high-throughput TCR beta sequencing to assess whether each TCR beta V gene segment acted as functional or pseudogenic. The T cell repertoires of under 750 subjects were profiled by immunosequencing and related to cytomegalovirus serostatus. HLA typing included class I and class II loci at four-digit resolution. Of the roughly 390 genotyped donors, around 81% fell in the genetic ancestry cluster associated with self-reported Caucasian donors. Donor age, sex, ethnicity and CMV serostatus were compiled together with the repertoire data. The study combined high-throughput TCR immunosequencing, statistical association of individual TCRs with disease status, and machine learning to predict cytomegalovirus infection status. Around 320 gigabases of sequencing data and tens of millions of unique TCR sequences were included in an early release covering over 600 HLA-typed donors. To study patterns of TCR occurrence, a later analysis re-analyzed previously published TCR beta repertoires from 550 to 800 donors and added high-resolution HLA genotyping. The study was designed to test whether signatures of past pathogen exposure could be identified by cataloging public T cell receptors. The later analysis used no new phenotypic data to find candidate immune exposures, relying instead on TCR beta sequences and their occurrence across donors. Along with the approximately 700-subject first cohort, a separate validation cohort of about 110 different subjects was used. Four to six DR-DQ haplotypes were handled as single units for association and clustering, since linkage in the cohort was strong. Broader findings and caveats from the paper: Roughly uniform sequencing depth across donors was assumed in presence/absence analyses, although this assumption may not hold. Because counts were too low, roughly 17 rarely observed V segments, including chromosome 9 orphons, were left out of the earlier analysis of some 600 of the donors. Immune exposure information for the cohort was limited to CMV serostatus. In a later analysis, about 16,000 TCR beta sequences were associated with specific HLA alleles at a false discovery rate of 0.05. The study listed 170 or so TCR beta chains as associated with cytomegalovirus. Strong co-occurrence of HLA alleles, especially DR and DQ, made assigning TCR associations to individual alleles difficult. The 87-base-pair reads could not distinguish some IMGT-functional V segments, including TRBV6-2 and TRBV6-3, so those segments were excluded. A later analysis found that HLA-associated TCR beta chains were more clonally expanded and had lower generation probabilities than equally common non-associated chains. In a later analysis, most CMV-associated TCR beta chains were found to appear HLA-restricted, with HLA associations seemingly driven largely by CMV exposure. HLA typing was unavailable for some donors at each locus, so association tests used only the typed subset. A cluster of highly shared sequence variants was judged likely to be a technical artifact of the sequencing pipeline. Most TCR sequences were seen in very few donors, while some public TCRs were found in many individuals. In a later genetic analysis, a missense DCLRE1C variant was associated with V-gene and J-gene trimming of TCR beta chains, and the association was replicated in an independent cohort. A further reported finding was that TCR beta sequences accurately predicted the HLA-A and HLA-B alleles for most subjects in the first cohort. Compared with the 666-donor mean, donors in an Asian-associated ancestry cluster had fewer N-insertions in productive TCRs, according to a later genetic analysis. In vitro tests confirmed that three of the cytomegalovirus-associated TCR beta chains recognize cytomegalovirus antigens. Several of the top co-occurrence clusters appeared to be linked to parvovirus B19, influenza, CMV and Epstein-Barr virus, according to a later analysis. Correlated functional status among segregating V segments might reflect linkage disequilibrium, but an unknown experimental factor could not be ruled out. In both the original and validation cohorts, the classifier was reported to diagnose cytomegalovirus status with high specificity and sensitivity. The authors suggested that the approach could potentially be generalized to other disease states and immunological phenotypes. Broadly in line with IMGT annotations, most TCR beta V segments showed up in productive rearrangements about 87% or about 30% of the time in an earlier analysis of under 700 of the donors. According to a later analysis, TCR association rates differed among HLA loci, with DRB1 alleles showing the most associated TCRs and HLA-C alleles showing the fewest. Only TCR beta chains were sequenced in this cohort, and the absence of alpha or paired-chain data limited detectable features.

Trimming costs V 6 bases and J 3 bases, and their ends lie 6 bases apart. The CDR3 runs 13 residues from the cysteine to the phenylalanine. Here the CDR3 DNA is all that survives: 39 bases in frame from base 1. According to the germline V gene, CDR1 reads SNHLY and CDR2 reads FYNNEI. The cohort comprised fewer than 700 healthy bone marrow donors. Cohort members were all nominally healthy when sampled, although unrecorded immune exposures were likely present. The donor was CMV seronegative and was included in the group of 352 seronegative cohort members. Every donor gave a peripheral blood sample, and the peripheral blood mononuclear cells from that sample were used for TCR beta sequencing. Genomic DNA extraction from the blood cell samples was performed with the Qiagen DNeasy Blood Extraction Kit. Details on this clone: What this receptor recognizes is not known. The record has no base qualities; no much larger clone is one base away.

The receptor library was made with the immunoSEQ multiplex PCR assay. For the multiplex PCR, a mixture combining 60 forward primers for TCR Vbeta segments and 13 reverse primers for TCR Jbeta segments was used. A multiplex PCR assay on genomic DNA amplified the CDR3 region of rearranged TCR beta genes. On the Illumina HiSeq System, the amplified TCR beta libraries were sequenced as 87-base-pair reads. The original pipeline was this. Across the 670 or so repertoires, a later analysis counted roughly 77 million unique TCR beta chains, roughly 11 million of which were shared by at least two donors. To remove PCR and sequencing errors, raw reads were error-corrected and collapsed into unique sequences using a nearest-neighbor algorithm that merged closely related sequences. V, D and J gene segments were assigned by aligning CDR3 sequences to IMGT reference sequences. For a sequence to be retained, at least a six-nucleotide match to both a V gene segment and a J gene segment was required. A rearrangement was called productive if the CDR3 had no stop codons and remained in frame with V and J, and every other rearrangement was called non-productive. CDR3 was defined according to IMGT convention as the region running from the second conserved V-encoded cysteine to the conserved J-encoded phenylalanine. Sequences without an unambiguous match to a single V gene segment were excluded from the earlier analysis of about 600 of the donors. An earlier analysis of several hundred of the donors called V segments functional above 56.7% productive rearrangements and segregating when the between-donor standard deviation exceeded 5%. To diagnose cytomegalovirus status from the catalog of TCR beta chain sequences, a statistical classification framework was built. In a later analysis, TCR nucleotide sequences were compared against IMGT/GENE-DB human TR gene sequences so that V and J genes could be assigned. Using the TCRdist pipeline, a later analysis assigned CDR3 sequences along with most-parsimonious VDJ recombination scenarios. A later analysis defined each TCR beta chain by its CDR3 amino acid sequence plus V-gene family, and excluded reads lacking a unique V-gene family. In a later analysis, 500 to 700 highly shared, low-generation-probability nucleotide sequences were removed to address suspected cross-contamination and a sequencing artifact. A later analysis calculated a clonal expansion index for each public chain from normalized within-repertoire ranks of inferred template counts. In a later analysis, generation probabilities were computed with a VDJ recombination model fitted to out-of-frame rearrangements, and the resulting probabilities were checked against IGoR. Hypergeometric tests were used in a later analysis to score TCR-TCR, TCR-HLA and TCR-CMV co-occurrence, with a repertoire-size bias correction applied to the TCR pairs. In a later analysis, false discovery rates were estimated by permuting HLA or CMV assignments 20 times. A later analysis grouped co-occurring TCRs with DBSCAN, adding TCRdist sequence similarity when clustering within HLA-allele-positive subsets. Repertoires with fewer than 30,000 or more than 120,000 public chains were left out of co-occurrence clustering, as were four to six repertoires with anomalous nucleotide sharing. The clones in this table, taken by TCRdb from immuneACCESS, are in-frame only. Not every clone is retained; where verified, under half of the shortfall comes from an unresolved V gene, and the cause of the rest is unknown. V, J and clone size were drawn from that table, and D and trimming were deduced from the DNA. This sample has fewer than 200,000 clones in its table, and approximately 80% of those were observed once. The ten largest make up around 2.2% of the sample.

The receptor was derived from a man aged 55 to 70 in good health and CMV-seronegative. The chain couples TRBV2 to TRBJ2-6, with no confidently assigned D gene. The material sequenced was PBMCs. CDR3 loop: CASSLGGANVLTF. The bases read TGTGCCAGCAGCCTAGGTGGGGCCAACGTCCTGACTTTC.